This is a list of T cell receptor beta chains from one sample in a study of Graves' ophthalmopathy and Graves' hyperthyroidism. MiXCR, applied by TCRdb to the multiplex PCR reads, yields one record per CDR3 protein. The sample has just over 600,000 distinct CDR3 sequences, 20% to 25% seen once. The sample was peripheral blood. Receptors were obtained from a woman between 18 and 29 years old with stable Graves' hyperthyroidism. Some clones in this sample may be carry-over from other donors' samples. Each CDR3 is given with its conserved first and last residue. Fields, in order: V gene, clone size, J gene, D gene, CDR3 protein, CDR3 DNA. A D gene is named only where the DNA matches it firmly. Only part of the rows carry a size: once, few, many, or a class if the clone is expanded.

v_gene: TRBV28
abundance: many
j_gene: TRBJ2-5
d_gene: NA
CDR3aa: CASSLGAAGAETQYF
CDR3nt: TGTGCCAGCAGTTTGGGGGCAGCGGGCGCAGAGACCCAGTACTTC

v_gene: TRBV28
abundance: many
j_gene: TRBJ2-7
d_gene: NA
CDR3aa: CASSPSDAYEQYF
CDR3nt: TGTGCCAGCAGCCCCTCGGATGCCTACGAGCAGTACTTC

v_gene: TRBV11-3
abundance: NA
j_gene: TRBJ2-2
d_gene: NA
CDR3aa: CASSLGLGSTGELFF
CDR3nt: TGTGCCAGCAGCTTAGGCCTGGGGAGCACCGGGGAGCTGTTTTTT

v_gene: TRBV12-3/TRBV12-4
abundance: NA
j_gene: TRBJ2-5
d_gene: NA
CDR3aa: CASSLGKGETQYF
CDR3nt: TGTGCCAGCAGTTTGGGGAAAGGAGAGACCCAGTACTTC

v_gene: TRBV12-3/TRBV12-4
abundance: once
j_gene: TRBJ2-7
d_gene: TRBD2
CDR3aa: CASSPLGGGPHEQYF
CDR3nt: TGTGCCAGCAGTCCCCTCGGGGGAGGGCCGCACGAGCAGTACTTC

v_gene: TRBV28
abundance: NA
j_gene: TRBJ2-5
d_gene: NA
CDR3aa: CASSLTGTPGWAQYF
CDR3nt: TGTGCCAGCAGTTTGACCGGGACGCCCGGCTGGGCCCAGTACTTC

v_gene: TRBV30
abundance: many
j_gene: TRBJ1-1
d_gene: NA
CDR3aa: CAWSVLNTEAFF
CDR3nt: TGTGCCTGGAGTGTCCTGAACACTGAAGCTTTCTTT

v_gene: TRBV30
abundance: many
j_gene: TRBJ2-2
d_gene: NA
CDR3aa: CAWRTDPAGNTGELFF
CDR3nt: TGTGCCTGGAGGACTGATCCAGCGGGGAACACCGGGGAGCTGTTTTTT

v_gene: TRBV27
abundance: NA
j_gene: TRBJ2-2
d_gene: NA
CDR3aa: CASSLSQNTGELFF
CDR3nt: TGTGCCAGCAGTTTAAGTCAGAACACCGGGGAGCTGTTTTTT

v_gene: TRBV20-1
abundance: many
j_gene: TRBJ1-5
d_gene: NA
CDR3aa: CSARAGGNQPQHF
CDR3nt: TGCAGTGCTAGGGCAGGGGGCAATCAGCCCCAGCATTTT

v_gene: TRBV14
abundance: many
j_gene: TRBJ1-6
d_gene: NA
CDR3aa: CASSQSGVDGGNSPLHF
CDR3nt: TGTGCCAGCAGCCAAAGCGGCGTCGACGGCGGGAATTCACCCCTCCACTTT

v_gene: TRBV6-5
abundance: few
j_gene: TRBJ1-2
d_gene: NA
CDR3aa: CASSYKGNGYTF
CDR3nt: TGTGCCAGCAGTTACAAGGGAAATGGCTACACCTTC

v_gene: TRBV19
abundance: many
j_gene: TRBJ1-5
d_gene: NA
CDR3aa: CASSSGLLQPQHF
CDR3nt: TGTGCCAGTAGTTCTGGGCTGTTGCAGCCCCAGCATTTT

v_gene: TRBV20-1
abundance: many
j_gene: TRBJ2-7
d_gene: NA
CDR3aa: CSAKDRWATYEQYF
CDR3nt: TGCAGTGCAAAAGACAGGTGGGCTACCTACGAGCAGTACTTC

v_gene: TRBV5-1
abundance: NA
j_gene: TRBJ2-7
d_gene: NA
CDR3aa: CASSLEGRQSSYEQYF
CDR3nt: TGCGCCAGCAGCTTGGAGGGTAGGCAGAGCTCCTACGAGCAGTACTTC

v_gene: TRBV15
abundance: once
j_gene: TRBJ1-5
d_gene: NA
CDR3aa: CAVSTGDSNQPQHF
CDR3nt: TGTGCCGTCTCGACAGGAGATAGCAATCAGCCCCAGCATTTT

v_gene: TRBV12-3/TRBV12-4
abundance: many
j_gene: TRBJ1-1
d_gene: NA
CDR3aa: CASSRGQPNTEAFF
CDR3nt: TGTGCCAGCAGTCGGGGACAACCGAACACTGAAGCTTTCTTT

v_gene: TRBV29-1
abundance: many
j_gene: TRBJ1-1
d_gene: NA
CDR3aa: CSVRMTYNTEAFF
CDR3nt: TGCAGCGTCCGGATGACCTATAACACTGAAGCTTTCTTT

v_gene: TRBV15
abundance: many
j_gene: TRBJ1-1
d_gene: NA
CDR3aa: CATSREVKVYTEAFF
CDR3nt: TGTGCCACCAGCAGAGAGGTGAAGGTCTACACTGAAGCTTTCTTT

v_gene: TRBV20-1
abundance: many
j_gene: TRBJ2-5
d_gene: NA
CDR3aa: CSARGLVGETQYF
CDR3nt: TGCAGTGCTAGAGGACTAGTTGGAGAGACCCAGTACTTC

v_gene: TRBV6-5
abundance: few
j_gene: TRBJ1-2
d_gene: TRBD1
CDR3aa: CASSNRDRDRYGYTF
CDR3nt: TGTGCCAGCAGTAACCGGGACAGAGATCGCTATGGCTACACCTTC

v_gene: TRBV6-1
abundance: NA
j_gene: TRBJ2-7
d_gene: NA
CDR3aa: CASSGPGLTEQYF
CDR3nt: TGTGCCAGCAGTGGTCCGGGACTCACCGAGCAGTACTTC

v_gene: TRBV7-2
abundance: many
j_gene: TRBJ2-5
d_gene: NA
CDR3aa: CASSPERGAETQYF
CDR3nt: TGTGCCAGCAGCCCCGAACGGGGGGCCGAGACCCAGTACTTC

v_gene: TRBV9
abundance: few
j_gene: TRBJ2-7
d_gene: NA
CDR3aa: CASSVGGESSYEQYF
CDR3nt: TGTGCCAGCAGCGTAGGGGGAGAGAGTTCCTACGAGCAGTACTTC

v_gene: TRBV5-1
abundance: many
j_gene: TRBJ2-6
d_gene: NA
CDR3aa: CASSLGSRSSGANVLTF
CDR3nt: TGCGCCAGCAGCTTGGGTTCCCGCAGCTCTGGGGCCAACGTCCTGACTTTC

v_gene: TRBV3-1
abundance: many
j_gene: TRBJ1-3
d_gene: NA
CDR3aa: CASSPRNSGNTIYF
CDR3nt: TGTGCCAGCAGCCCCCGCAACTCTGGAAACACCATATATTTT

v_gene: TRBV6-5
abundance: many
j_gene: TRBJ1-2
d_gene: TRBD1
CDR3aa: CASSPRDSTNGYTF
CDR3nt: TGTGCCAGCAGTCCCCGGGACAGTACCAATGGCTACACCTTC

v_gene: TRBV3-1
abundance: NA
j_gene: TRBJ1-2
d_gene: TRBD1
CDR3aa: CASSQGTGVGYGYTF
CDR3nt: TGTGCCAGCAGCCAAGGGACAGGGGTCGGCTATGGCTACACCTTC

v_gene: TRBV28
abundance: many
j_gene: TRBJ1-1
d_gene: NA
CDR3aa: CASSLMVRNTEAFF
CDR3nt: TGTGCCAGCAGTTTAATGGTCAGGAACACTGAAGCTTTCTTT

v_gene: TRBV11-1
abundance: many
j_gene: TRBJ2-7
d_gene: NA
CDR3aa: CASSLAAGLNSYEQYF
CDR3nt: TGTGCCAGCAGCTTAGCTGCAGGCCTCAACTCCTACGAGCAGTACTTC

v_gene: TRBV28
abundance: NA
j_gene: TRBJ2-7
d_gene: NA
CDR3aa: CASTSLPGSSYEQYF
CDR3nt: TGTGCCAGCACCTCTTTACCCGGGAGTTCCTACGAGCAGTACTTC

v_gene: TRBV28
abundance: NA
j_gene: TRBJ2-2
d_gene: TRBD1
CDR3aa: CASIKTGGYTGELFF
CDR3nt: TGTGCCAGCATTAAGACAGGGGGTTACACCGGGGAGCTGTTTTTT

v_gene: TRBV28
abundance: NA
j_gene: TRBJ2-7
d_gene: TRBD2
CDR3aa: CASSVTGTTYEQYF
CDR3nt: TGTGCCAGCAGTGTTACCGGGACTACTTACGAGCAGTACTTC

v_gene: TRBV11-2
abundance: many
j_gene: TRBJ2-2
d_gene: NA
CDR3aa: CATRPGGFGELFF
CDR3nt: TGTGCCACCCGTCCCGGAGGGTTCGGGGAGCTGTTTTTT

v_gene: TRBV12-3/TRBV12-4
abundance: NA
j_gene: TRBJ1-6
d_gene: NA
CDR3aa: CASTLGQRGSPLHF
CDR3nt: TGTGCCAGCACCCTGGGGCAACGGGGTTCACCCCTCCACTTT

v_gene: TRBV28
abundance: many
j_gene: TRBJ2-7
d_gene: NA
CDR3aa: CASSSNRVSGEQYF
CDR3nt: TGTGCCAGCAGTTCGAACAGGGTATCGGGCGAGCAGTACTTC

v_gene: TRBV28
abundance: NA
j_gene: TRBJ2-7
d_gene: NA
CDR3aa: CASSDSLTYEQYF
CDR3nt: TGTGCCAGCTCTGATAGCCTGACCTACGAGCAGTACTTC

v_gene: TRBV12-3/TRBV12-4
abundance: NA
j_gene: TRBJ2-7
d_gene: NA
CDR3aa: CASQAAGLKEQYF
CDR3nt: TGTGCCAGTCAAGCGGCTGGCTTGAAGGAGCAGTACTTC

v_gene: TRBV20-1
abundance: NA
j_gene: TRBJ2-5
d_gene: TRBD2
CDR3aa: CSADSGKGEKTQDF
CDR3nt: TGCAGTGCGGATAGCGGGAAGGGTGAGAAGACCCAGGACTTC

v_gene: TRBV20-1
abundance: NA
j_gene: TRBJ2-7
d_gene: NA
CDR3aa: CSARAGPYEQYF
CDR3nt: TGCAGTGCTAGAGCAGGGCCCTACGAGCAGTACTTC

v_gene: TRBV4-1
abundance: NA
j_gene: TRBJ2-2
d_gene: NA
CDR3aa: CASSHVLPERTGELFF
CDR3nt: TGCGCCAGCAGCCACGTGCTTCCTGAGAGGACCGGGGAGCTGTTTTTT

v_gene: TRBV13
abundance: many
j_gene: TRBJ1-5
d_gene: TRBD1
CDR3aa: CASSSRRGRGVGQPQHF
CDR3nt: TGTGCCAGCAGCTCTAGGAGGGGGCGAGGGGTCGGACAGCCCCAGCATTTT

v_gene: TRBV2
abundance: NA
j_gene: TRBJ1-3
d_gene: NA
CDR3aa: CASSPGPPSGNTIYF
CDR3nt: TGTGCCAGCAGTCCTGGACCGCCCTCTGGAAACACCATATATTTT

v_gene: TRBV7-2
abundance: NA
j_gene: TRBJ2-5
d_gene: TRBD2
CDR3aa: CASSFLAGRETQYF
CDR3nt: TGTGCCAGCAGCTTCCTAGCGGGAAGGGAGACCCAGTACTTC

v_gene: TRBV25-1
abundance: many
j_gene: TRBJ1-6
d_gene: NA
CDR3aa: CASSDFGSSYNSPLHF
CDR3nt: TGTGCCAGCAGTGACTTCGGGAGCTCCTATAATTCACCCCTCCACTTT